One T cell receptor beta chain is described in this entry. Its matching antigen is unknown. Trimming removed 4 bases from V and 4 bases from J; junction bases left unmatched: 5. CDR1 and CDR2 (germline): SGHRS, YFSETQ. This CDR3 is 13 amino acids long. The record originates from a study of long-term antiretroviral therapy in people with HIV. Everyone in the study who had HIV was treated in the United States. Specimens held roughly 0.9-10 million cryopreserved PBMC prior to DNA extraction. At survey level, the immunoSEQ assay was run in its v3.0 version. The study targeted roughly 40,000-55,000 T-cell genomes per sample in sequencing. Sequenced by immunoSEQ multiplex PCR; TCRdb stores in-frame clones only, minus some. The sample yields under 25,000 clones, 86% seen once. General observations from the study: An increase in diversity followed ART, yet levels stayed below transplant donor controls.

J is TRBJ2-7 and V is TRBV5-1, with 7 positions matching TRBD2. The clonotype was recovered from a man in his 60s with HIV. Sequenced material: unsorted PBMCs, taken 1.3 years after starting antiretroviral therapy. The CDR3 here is CASSPGTIYEQYF. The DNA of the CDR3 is TGCGCCAGCAGCCCGGGGACTATATACGAGCAGTACTTC.